This T cell receptor (beta chain) was recorded in a study of neurological immune-mediated disorders. The study, taken as a whole, reports: In HTLV-1-associated myelopathy, TCR clonal expansion was greatest, whereas multiple sclerosis had the least, falling below healthy controls.

TCRdb fed the 5' RACE reads into MiXCR, producing one record per CDR3 protein. The sample holds some 60,000 distinct CDR3 sequences, 2.5% seen once. This clonotype has a count of ten or more. No antigen is known for it. The ends lost 7 bases at V and 3 bases at J; junction bases unmatched: 8. CDR1 MNHEY and CDR2 SVGEGT come from the germline V gene. CDR3 size: 15 residues. The TCR originated in a man aged 45-60 years with multiple sclerosis. The gene calls are TRBV6-2 or TRBV6-3 and TRBJ2-1, with 8 bases that match TRBD2. Sequences were obtained from PBMCs. The CDR3 protein is CASISGGPSYNEQFF. In DNA form, the CDR3 reads TGTGCCAGCATAAGCGGGGGTCCGAGCTACAATGAGCAGTTCTTC.